Shown below are 2 T cell receptor beta chains from a single sample sequenced in a study of CD8 T cells in Susac syndrome. An input of 0.5 to 1 ug of RNA was subjected to reverse transcription using random hexamers. TCRdb fed the immunoSEQ multiplex PCR reads into MiXCR, producing one record per CDR3 protein. The sample comprises about 300,000 distinct CDR3 sequences, around 89% of which are singletons, and roughly 0.17% rests with the top ten. Specimen: CD8+ T cells from PBMCs. The receptors were gathered from a human donor with multiple sclerosis.

The genes are TRBV7-2 and TRBJ1-4; D not certain. CDR3 length: 16 residues. Trimming removed 9 bases from V and 0 bases from J, with 17 bases in between. Germline V CDR1 and CDR2: SGHTA, FQGNSA. CDR3 sequence (DNA): TGTGCCAGTTCCATTACAGCTATATCAACTAATGAAAAACTGTTTTTT. It yields the protein CASSITAISTNEKLFF.

The rearrangement uses TRBV7-6 and TRBJ2-7; 10 bases match TRBD1. The germline V gene has CDR1 SGHVS and CDR2 FNYEAQ. The CDR3 runs 15 residues. After removal of 2 bases from V and 5 bases from J, the junction contained 6 bases not matched to a gene. CDR3 sequence reads: CASSLRGQGNHEQYF. The CDR3 region has the DNA TGTGCCAGCAGCTTACGGGGACAGGGGAACCACGAGCAGTACTTC.